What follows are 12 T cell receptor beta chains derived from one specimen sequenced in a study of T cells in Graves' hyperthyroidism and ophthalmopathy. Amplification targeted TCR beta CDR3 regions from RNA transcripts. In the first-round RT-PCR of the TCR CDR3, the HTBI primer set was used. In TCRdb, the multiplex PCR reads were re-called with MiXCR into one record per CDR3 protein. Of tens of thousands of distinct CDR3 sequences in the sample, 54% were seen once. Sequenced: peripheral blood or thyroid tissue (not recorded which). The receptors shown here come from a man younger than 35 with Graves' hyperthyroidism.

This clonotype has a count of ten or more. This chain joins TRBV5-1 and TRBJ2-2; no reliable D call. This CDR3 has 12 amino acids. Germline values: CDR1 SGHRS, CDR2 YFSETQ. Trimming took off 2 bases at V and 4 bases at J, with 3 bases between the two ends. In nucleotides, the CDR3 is TGCGCCAGCAGCTTCCCCACCGGGGAGCTGTTTTTT. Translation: CASSFPTGELFF. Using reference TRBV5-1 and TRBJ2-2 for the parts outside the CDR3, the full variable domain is KAGVTQTPRYLIKTRGQQVTLSCSPISGHRSVSWYQQTPGQGLQFLFEYFSETQRNKGNFPGRFSGRQFSNSRSEMNVSTLELGDSALYLCASSFPTGELFFGEGSRLTVL.

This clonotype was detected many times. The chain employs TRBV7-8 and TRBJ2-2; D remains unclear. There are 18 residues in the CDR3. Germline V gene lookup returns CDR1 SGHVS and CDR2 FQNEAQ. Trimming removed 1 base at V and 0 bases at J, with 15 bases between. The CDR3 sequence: CASSLEGLDFANTGELFF. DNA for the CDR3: TGTGCCAGCAGCTTAGAGGGCCTAGACTTCGCGAACACCGGGGAGCTGTTTTTT.

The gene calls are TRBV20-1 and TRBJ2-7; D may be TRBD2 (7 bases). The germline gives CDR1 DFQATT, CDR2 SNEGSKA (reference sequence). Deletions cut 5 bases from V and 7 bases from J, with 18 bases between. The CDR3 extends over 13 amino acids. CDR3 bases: TGCAGTGCTGGGGGCGGCGGGAGTAGTGAGCAGTACTTC. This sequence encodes CSAGGGGSSEQYF.

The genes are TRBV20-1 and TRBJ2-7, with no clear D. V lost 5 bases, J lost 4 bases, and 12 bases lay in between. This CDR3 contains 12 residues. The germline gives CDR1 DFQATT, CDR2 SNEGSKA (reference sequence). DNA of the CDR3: TGCAGTGCTCCTCAGACCTTATACGAGCAGTACTTC. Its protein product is CSAPQTLYEQYF.

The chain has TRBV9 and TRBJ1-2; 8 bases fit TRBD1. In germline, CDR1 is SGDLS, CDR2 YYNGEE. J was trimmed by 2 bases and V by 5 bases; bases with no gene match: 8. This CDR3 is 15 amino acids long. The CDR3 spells CASRTGTGANYGYTF. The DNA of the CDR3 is TGTGCCAGCAGGACCGGGACAGGCGCAAACTATGGCTACACCTTC.

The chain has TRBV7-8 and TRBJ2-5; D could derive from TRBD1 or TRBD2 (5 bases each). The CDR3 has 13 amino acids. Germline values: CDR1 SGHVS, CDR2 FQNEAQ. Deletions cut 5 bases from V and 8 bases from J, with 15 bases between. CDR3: CASSRQNRGTQYF. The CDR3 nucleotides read TGTGCCAGCAGCCGACAGAACCGGGGAACCCAGTACTTC. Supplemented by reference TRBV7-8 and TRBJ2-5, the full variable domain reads GAGVSQSPRYKVAKRGQDVALRCDPISGHVSLFWYQQALGQGPEFLTYFQNEAQLDKSGLPSDRFFAERPEGSVSTLKIQRTQQEDSAVYLCASSRQNRGTQYFGPGTRLLVL.

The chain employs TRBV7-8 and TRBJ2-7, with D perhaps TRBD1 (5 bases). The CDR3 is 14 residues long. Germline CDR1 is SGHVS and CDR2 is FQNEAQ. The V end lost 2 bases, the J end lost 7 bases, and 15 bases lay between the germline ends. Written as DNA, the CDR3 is TGTGCCAGCAGCTTACGGACAAGGGGTGCAGAGCAGTACTTC. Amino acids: CASSLRTRGAEQYF.

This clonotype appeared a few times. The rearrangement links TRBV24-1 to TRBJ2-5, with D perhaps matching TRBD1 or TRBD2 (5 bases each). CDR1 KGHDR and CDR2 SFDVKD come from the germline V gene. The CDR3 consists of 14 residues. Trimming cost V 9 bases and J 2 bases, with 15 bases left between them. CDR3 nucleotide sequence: TGTGCCACCGGACGAGGTGGGGGTCAAGAGACCCAGTACTTC. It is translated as CATGRGGGQETQYF.

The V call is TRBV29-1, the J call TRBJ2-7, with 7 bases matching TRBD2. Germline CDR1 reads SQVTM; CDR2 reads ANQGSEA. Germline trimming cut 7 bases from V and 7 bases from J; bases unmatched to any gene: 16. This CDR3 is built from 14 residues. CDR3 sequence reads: CSGSGLAVPSEQYF. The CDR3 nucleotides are TGCAGCGGTAGTGGGCTAGCGGTCCCTAGTGAGCAGTACTTC.

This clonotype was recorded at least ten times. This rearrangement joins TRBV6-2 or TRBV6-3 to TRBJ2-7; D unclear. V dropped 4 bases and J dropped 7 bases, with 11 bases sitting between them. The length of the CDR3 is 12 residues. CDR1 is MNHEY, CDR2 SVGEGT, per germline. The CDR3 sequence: CASSSTPREQYF. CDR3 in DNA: TGTGCCAGCAGTTCGACCCCCCGGGAGCAGTACTTC.

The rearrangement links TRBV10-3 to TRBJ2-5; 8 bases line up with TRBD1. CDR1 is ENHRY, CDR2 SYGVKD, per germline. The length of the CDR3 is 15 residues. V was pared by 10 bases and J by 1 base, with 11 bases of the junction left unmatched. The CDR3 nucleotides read TGTGCCAGCAGGCCACGGACAGGGTCCCAAGAGACCCAGTACTTC. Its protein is CASRPRTGSQETQYF.

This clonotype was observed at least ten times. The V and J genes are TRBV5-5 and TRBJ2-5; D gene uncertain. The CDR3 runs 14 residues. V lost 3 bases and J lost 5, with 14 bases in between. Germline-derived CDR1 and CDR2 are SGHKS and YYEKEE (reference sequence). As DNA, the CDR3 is TGTGCCAGCAGCTGGAGTCCGGGTTCTGAGACCCAGTACTTC. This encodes CASSWSPGSETQYF.